This T cell receptor (beta chain) was recorded in a study of CD8+ T cells in alopecia areata. Regarding treatment: oral pan-JAK inhibitor, 5-10 mg twice daily. cDNA prepared by RNA extraction and subsequent reverse transcription served as the template for sequencing. Sequencing was performed with immunoSEQ multiplex PCR; in TCRdb, only in-frame clones are kept and a portion is missing. This table has roughly 70,000 clones, approximately 29% appearing once. CDR3 length: 14 residues. From germline, CDR1 is SGHAT and CDR2 FQNNGV. Unmatched junction bases numbered 2, after V lost 1 base and J lost 3 bases.

Here the sequenced sample was CD8+ T cells sorted from blood, taken at week 4, from a patient treated with tofacitinib. This clonotype was obtained from a human donor with alopecia areata. This chain connects TRBV11-2 to TRBJ1-1; TRBD1 matches at 7 bases. As DNA, the CDR3 is TGTGCCAGCAGCTTAGGACAGGGACACACTGAAGCTTTCTTT. Translated: CASSLGQGHTEAFF.